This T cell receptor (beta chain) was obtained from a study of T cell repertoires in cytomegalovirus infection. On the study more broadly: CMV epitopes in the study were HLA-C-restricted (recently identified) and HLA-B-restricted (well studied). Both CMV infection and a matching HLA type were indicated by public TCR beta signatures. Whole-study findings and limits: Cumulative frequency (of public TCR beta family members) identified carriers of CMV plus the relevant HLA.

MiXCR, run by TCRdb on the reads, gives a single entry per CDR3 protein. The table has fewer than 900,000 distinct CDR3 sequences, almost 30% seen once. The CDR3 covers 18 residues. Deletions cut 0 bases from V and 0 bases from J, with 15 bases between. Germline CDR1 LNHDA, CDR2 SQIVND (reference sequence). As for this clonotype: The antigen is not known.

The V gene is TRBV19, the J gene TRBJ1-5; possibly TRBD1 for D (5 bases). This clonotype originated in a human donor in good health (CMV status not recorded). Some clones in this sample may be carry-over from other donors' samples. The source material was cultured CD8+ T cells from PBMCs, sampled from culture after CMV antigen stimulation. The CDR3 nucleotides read TGTGCCAGTAGTATAGAGGGTCCCGGGACCGTTAGCAATCAGCCCCAGCATTTT. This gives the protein CASSIEGPGTVSNQPQHF.